The following is a T cell receptor beta chain sequence with its context. Antigen: not known. This CDR3 is 13 amino acids long. Germline V lookup: CDR1 MDHEN, CDR2 SYDVKM. The V and J ends lost 6 bases and 6 bases respectively, with 14 bases between them. The table came from immunoSEQ multiplex PCR; TCRdb's copy has only in-frame clones and leaves some out. The sample has about 37,000 clones, under 90% seen once; the top ten hold 4.5% to 5%. The data are from a study of CD4 T cells in relation to SARS-CoV-2 and coronaviruses. The chain joins TRBV28 to TRBJ1-1; D uncertain. Sequencing was done on a sample of naive CD4+ T cells from PBMCs, cultured in vitro. Indicated subset: naive CD4+ T cells isolated by negative enrichment. The TCR originated in an adult with COVID-19. CDR3 loop: CASRLQEWAEAFF. DNA for the CDR3: TGTGCCAGCAGGTTGCAGGAGTGGGCTGAAGCTTTCTTT.